This TCR beta chain was sequenced in a study of blood T cell repertoires in COVID-19 (dated by TCRdb to between 2020 and 2021). Some background on the complete study: Samples from collaborators originated in the United States, Italy and Spain and spanned both the acute and convalescent phases of COVID-19. The material from the prospective study consisted of cDNA or gDNA derived from T cells, B-cell-depleted T cells, or PBMCs. Deeply sampled blood TCRbeta repertoires from subjects exposed to, actively infected with, or recovered from COVID-19 were included in the dataset. A freely available public database, intended as a resource for researchers studying the immune response to SARS-CoV-2, is where the repertoires were released. The samples were drawn from the first 160 participants of the ongoing ImmuneRACE study and from 1,254 subjects provided by 6 global collaborators. Nearly every sample came with metadata listing a de-identified subject ID, COVID-19 status, age in years and sex. Where available, HLA class I and class II types were obtained from metadata supplied by the sample provider rather than from assay-based typing.

Summary of the overall study and its limitations: The amount of clinical and demographic metadata varied by source and participant and was provided uncurated.

Regarding this clone: This receptor's antigen is unknown. One base away there is no much larger clone; base qualities are not given.

Whole blood was collected in K2EDTA tubes by collaborating institutions according to the institutions' own protocols. For TCRbeta analysis, collaborators shipped samples in one of three forms: frozen whole blood, isolated PBMCs, or DNA extracted from either of those sample types. TCRbeta CDR3 regions were amplified from genomic DNA using the immunoSEQ Assay, a bias-controlled multiplex PCR. As for the authors' bioinformatics: Nucleated cell counts per sample were estimated from amplification of reference gene primers within the assay. Sequence reads were collapsed and filtered to measure the absolute abundance of every unique TCRbeta CDR3 rearrangement. For each sample, productive Simpson clonality was calculated as the square root of Simpson's diversity index across productive rearrangements. The source is immuneACCESS, and TCRdb retained only in-frame sequences with V and J called. Part of the clones is not carried over; for the studies checked, unresolved V genes explain less than half of this, and the remainder is unexplained. V and J calls plus clone size are reproduced from that table; the DNA served to infer D and trimming. Recorded for this sample are 45,000 to 60,000 clones; about 82% of them occurred a single time. Of the sample, 12% is held by the ten largest clones.

The CDR3 goes from the cysteine to the phenylalanine over 14 residues. Only the CDR3 portion is preserved as DNA: 42 bases, with reading frame beginning at the first base. CDR1 and CDR2 were assigned from the germline V gene (reference sequence) as SEHNR and FQNEAQ. V is reduced by 7 bases and J by 5 bases, leaving a spacing of 17 bases between them. The sequence is built from TRBV7-9 and TRBJ1-2; tentative D gene TRBD1, with 5 bases matching. The TCR comes from a man between 65 and 85 years old with active COVID-19. The sequenced sample was peripheral blood. In nucleotides, the sequence is TGTGCCAGCACCGACGCGATAGCAGGGTATGGCTACACCTTC. Its protein product is CASTDAIAGYGYTF.